A single sample is the source of the 9 T cell receptor beta chains below, sequenced in a study of HIV-infected children after antiretroviral therapy interruption. Treatment defined: PENTA 11 planned treatment interruption arm or continuous ART arm. A 3' RACE protocol on RNA, with unique molecular identifiers, produced the TCR library. TCRdb reprocessed the 3' RACE reads via MiXCR and lists one record per CDR3 protein. Counted here are about 15,000 distinct CDR3 sequences, 3% to 4% occurring once; the ten biggest clones make up 5.1%. This material consisted of CD45RA+ CD4+ T cells from PBMCs, taken from a donor given antiretroviral therapy, either interrupted or continuous. Subset here: naive CD4+ CD45RA+ CD45RO- T cells. The origin of the receptors is a child aged 2-17 years with HIV.

This clonotype was picked up a small number of times. Compared with germline, one end of the junction differs, possibly owing to a read error. The V call is TRBV6-1, the J call TRBJ2-7; possible D gene TRBD1, 5 bases. The CDR3 runs to 16 residues. Per the germline V gene, CDR1 is MNHNS and CDR2 is SASEGT. Here the CDR3 reads CAISDSSTGVSYEQYF. The CDR3 nucleotides are TGTGCCATCAGTGACTCATCTACAGGAGTTTCCTACGAGCAGTACTTC.

This clonotype was observed many times. The chain has TRBV20-1 and TRBJ2-5, with 9 nucleotides matching TRBD1. In germline, CDR1 is DFQATT, CDR2 SNEGSKA (reference sequence). CDR3 length: 13 residues. With 4 bases clipped from V and 2 bases from J, the junction kept 2 bases outside the gene matches. The DNA for the CDR3 is TGCAGTGCTACCGACAGGGGGCAAGAGACCCAGTACTTC. It yields the protein CSATDRGQETQYF.

This clonotype came up many times. V gene TRBV20-1 combines with J gene TRBJ2-7; no clear D. The V gene lost 7 bases and the J gene lost 0 bases, with 10 bases spanning the gap. Germline V lookup: CDR1 DFQATT, CDR2 SNEGSKA (reference sequence). The CDR3 extends over 12 amino acids. The CDR3 coding sequence is TGCAGTGGGGCTAGTAGCTCCTACGAGCAGTACTTC. As protein: CSGASSSYEQYF.

This clonotype was recorded many times. This chain uses TRBV20-1 with TRBJ1-5; 7 nucleotides line up with TRBD1. This CDR3 is 15 amino acids long. J lost 0 bases, V lost 3 bases, and 5 bases had no gene match. Germline CDR1 reads DFQATT; CDR2 reads SNEGSKA (reference sequence). The CDR3 sequence is CSASRAGGSNQPQHF. The CDR3 DNA reads TGCAGTGCTAGTAGGGCAGGGGGTAGCAATCAGCCCCAGCATTTT.

The sample holds many counts of this clonotype. The V and J genes are TRBV7-2 and TRBJ1-2; tentative D call: TRBD1 (5 bases). Trimming stripped 7 bases from V and 3 bases from J, with 18 bases between. Germline CDR1 SGHTA, CDR2 FQGNSA. This CDR3 has 15 residues. CDR3 DNA sequence: TGTGCCAGCAACAACGGGGGGGGAAGAGACTATGGCTACACCTTC. It is translated as CASNNGGGRDYGYTF.

This clonotype was counted at least ten times. CDR3 protein: CASNGGVSSYEQYF. CDR3 sequence (DNA): TGTGCCAGCAACGGAGGGGTCTCCTCCTACGAGCAGTACTTC. The V call is TRBV6-6, the J call TRBJ2-7; D might be TRBD2 (6 bases). The CDR3 length is 14 residues. Trimming removed 7 bases from V and 0 bases from J, with 13 bases in between. CDR1 MNHNY and CDR2 SVGAGI come from the germline V gene (reference sequence).

This clonotype was found many times. This chain's CDR3 is CASSFGTRRDGYTF. The CDR3 nucleotides are TGTGCCAGCAGTTTTGGGACGCGGAGGGATGGCTACACCTTC. The rearrangement uses TRBV12-3 or TRBV12-4 and TRBJ1-2, with D perhaps TRBD1 (5 bases). V dropped 3 bases and J dropped 6 bases, with 14 bases sitting between them. This CDR3 has 14 residues.

There are many counts of this clonotype. The chain couples TRBV7-2 to TRBJ2-3; D remains ambiguous. The germline V gene has CDR1 SGHTA and CDR2 FQGNSA. Trimming stripped 3 bases from V and 0 bases from J, with 10 bases between. The CDR3 runs 15 residues. CDR3 bases: TGTGCCAGCAGCTTGGGCGGCCCTAGCACAGATACGCAGTATTTT. Its translation is CASSLGGPSTDTQYF.

This clonotype was recorded many times. The CDR3 nucleotides read TGTGCCATCAGTGAATTAGGTTTGGAGAGCAATCAGCCCCAGCATTTT. It codes for CAISELGLESNQPQHF. The chain combines TRBV10-3 with TRBJ1-5; D is unresolved. Germline loops: CDR1 ENHRY, CDR2 SYGVKD. The CDR3 totals 16 residues. Between the trimmed V and J ends, which lost 3 bases and 1 base, there was a span of 13 bases.